These 18 T cell receptor beta chains were all obtained from the same sample, sequenced in a study of T cell responses to AZD1222 COVID-19 vaccine. Sequenced by immunoSEQ multiplex PCR; TCRdb stores in-frame clones only, minus some. The data contain around 90,000 clones, more than 75% of them singletons. The starting material was peripheral blood, obtained on day 0 of MenACWY control vaccination. All receptors come from an adult in good health.

This clone showed up just once. The chain is built from TRBV3-1 (or the pseudogene TRBV3-2) and TRBJ2-5, with D unclear. V was pared by 2 bases and J by 5 bases, with 6 bases between. The germline V gene has CDR1 LGHDT and CDR2 YNNKEL (reference sequence). The CDR3 totals 12 residues. The CDR3 DNA sequence: TGTGCCAGCAGCCAAAACTCGGAGACCCAGTACTTC. Translated, it gives CASSQNSETQYF.

The chain recombines TRBV7-2 with TRBJ2-3; 8 nucleotides match TRBD2. The CDR3 spans 16 residues. Trimming took 1 base from V and 4 from J; bases not matched to a gene: 7. Germline values: CDR1 SGHTA, CDR2 FQGNSA. The CDR3 sequence: CASSLGRGVPPDTQYF. The DNA for the CDR3 is TGTGCCAGCAGCTTAGGGCGGGGGGTTCCCCCAGATACGCAGTATTTT.

This clone counts as medium-sized. This chain uses TRBV3-1 (or the pseudogene TRBV3-2) with TRBJ2-7, with unresolved D. This CDR3 is built from 14 residues. Germline V gene lookup returns CDR1 LGHDT and CDR2 YNNKEL (reference sequence). Trimming pared 0 bases from V and 2 bases from J, leaving 8 bases between. CDR3 in amino acids: CASSQDSVPYEQYF. The CDR3, as DNA: TGTGCCAGCAGCCAAGATTCGGTCCCCTACGAGCAGTACTTC.

V and J are TRBV7-6 and TRBJ2-2; either TRBD1 or TRBD2 may supply D (6 bases each). Germline CDR1 is SGHVS and CDR2 is FNYEAQ. V was pared by 3 bases and J by 4 bases, with 12 bases between. This CDR3 has 15 amino acids. CDR3 in DNA: TGTGCCAGCAGCTTCGGCAGGGGAGGCACCGGGGAGCTGTTTTTT. It encodes CASSFGRGGTGELFF.

The CDR3 spells CASSPWRGSSYNSPLHF. The CDR3 DNA reads as TGTGCCAGCAGTCCCTGGCGGGGAAGCTCCTATAATTCACCCCTCCACTTT. The chain couples TRBV6-6 to TRBJ1-6; D is uncertain. CDR1 MNHNY and CDR2 SVGAGI come from the germline V gene (reference sequence). The length of the CDR3 is 17 residues. V shed 5 bases and J shed 0 bases, with 14 bases lying between them.

V is TRBV5-1 and J is TRBJ2-1; D is tentatively TRBD1 or TRBD2 (5 bases each). Trimming shortened V by 2 bases and J by 0 bases, and 12 bases separated the two germline ends. The CDR3 covers 16 residues. Looked up from germline, CDR1 is SGHRS and CDR2 is YFSETQ. The DNA for the CDR3 is TGCGCCAGCAGCTTCGGGGCCTTAGGCTCCTACAATGAGCAGTTCTTC. The encoded protein is CASSFGALGSYNEQFF.

The V call is TRBV20-1, the J call TRBJ1-5; no reliable D call. The length of the CDR3 is 13 residues. CDR1 and CDR2 (germline): DFQATT, SNEGSKA (reference sequence). The V and J ends lost 3 bases and 4 bases respectively, with 10 bases between them. The chain's CDR3 is CSASPSFNQPQHF. The DNA for the CDR3 is TGCAGTGCTAGTCCGAGCTTTAATCAGCCCCAGCATTTT.

The chain joins TRBV20-1 to TRBJ2-1; the D gene is possibly TRBD2 (5 bases). Looked up from germline, CDR1 is DFQATT and CDR2 is SNEGSKA (reference sequence). The CDR3 is made up of 12 amino acids. V was trimmed by 3 bases and J by 9 bases, leaving 12 bases between them. DNA of the CDR3: TGCAGTGCTAGTGGAAGAAGCGGTGAGCAGTTCTTC. This gives the protein CSASGRSGEQFF.

The CDR3 bases are TGTGCCAGCTCACCACAGGTCAGGGCTGGGGGCGGCACAGATACGCAGTATTTT. The encoded protein is CASSPQVRAGGGTDTQYF. The gene calls are TRBV18 and TRBJ2-3, with D possibly TRBD1 on 6 matching bases. This CDR3 has 18 amino acids. Between the trimmed V and J ends, which lost 1 base and 1 base, there was a span of 18 bases. Germline V gives CDR1 KGHSH, CDR2 LQKENI.

V gene TRBV6-6 combines with J gene TRBJ1-1; no clear D. Between the trimmed V and J ends, which lost 6 bases and 8 bases, there was a span of 13 bases. CDR3 length: 12 residues. Germline V gives CDR1 MNHNY, CDR2 SVGAGI (reference sequence). CDR3 DNA: TGTGCCAGCAGCCCCACGGGGAGAGAAGCTTTCTTT. Translated, it gives CASSPTGREAFF.

The rearrangement joins TRBV3-1 (or the pseudogene TRBV3-2) to TRBJ2-5; 10 nucleotides align to TRBD2. There are 15 residues in the CDR3. V shed 1 base, J shed 3 bases, and the junction held 2 bases outside the gene matches. The germline CDR1 and CDR2 sequences are LGHDT and YNNKEL (reference sequence). CDR3 protein: CASSQGGLAEETQYF. CDR3 DNA sequence: TGTGCCAGCAGCCAAGGAGGACTAGCGGAAGAGACCCAGTACTTC.

The chain couples TRBV6-5 to TRBJ1-1; TRBD1 matches 7 bases. V lost 8 bases to trimming and J lost 4 bases; unmatched junction nucleotides: 10. Germline lookup yields CDR1 MNHEY and CDR2 SVGAGI. CDR3 length: 14 amino acids. The chain's CDR3 is CASGRDSSRTEAFF. CDR3 nucleotide sequence: TGTGCCAGCGGGAGGGACAGCTCCCGCACTGAAGCTTTCTTT.

The chain recombines TRBV28 with TRBJ1-1; perhaps TRBD1 as D (5 bases). This CDR3 has 14 amino acids. Germline loops: CDR1 MDHEN, CDR2 SYDVKM. Trimming removed 5 bases from V and 6 bases from J, with 16 bases in between. The CDR3 region has the DNA TGTGCCAGCAGTCTTATCGTCGGGGGGTCTGAAGCTTTCTTT. Protein sequence: CASSLIVGGSEAFF. The variable domain in full, completed from reference TRBV28 and TRBJ1-1, reads DVKVTQSSRYLVKRTGEKVFLECVQDMDHENMFWYRQDPGLGLRLIYFSYDVKMKEKGDIPEGYSVSREKKERFSLILESASTNQTSMYLCASSLIVGGSEAFFGQGTRLTVV.

The gene calls are TRBV7-9 and TRBJ1-6; D call uncertain. The V and J ends lost 0 bases and 8 bases respectively, with 8 bases between them. Germline loops: CDR1 SEHNR, CDR2 FQNEAQ (reference sequence). The CDR3 runs to 14 residues. CDR3 sequence reads: CASSLAWGDSPLHF. The DNA of the CDR3 is TGTGCCAGCAGCTTAGCCTGGGGAGATTCACCCCTCCACTTT.

The chain couples TRBV5-6 to TRBJ2-2; 8 bases map to TRBD2. The CDR3 runs to 16 residues. The germline V gene encodes CDR1 SGHDT and CDR2 YYEEEE. The V gene end was trimmed by 5 bases and the J gene end by 4 bases; junction bases not matched to a gene: 10. The CDR3 coding sequence is TGTGCCAGCAGATCCCTAGGGGCGGGAGGCACCGGGGAGCTGTTTTTT. Amino acid sequence: CASRSLGAGGTGELFF.

The rearrangement joins TRBV6-5 to TRBJ2-1; 11 nucleotides match TRBD2. Germline V gene data show CDR1 as MNHEY and CDR2 as SVGAGI. V was clipped by 3 bases and J by 2 bases; unmatched bases: 3. The CDR3 spans 16 residues. The CDR3 sequence is CASSYLTSGAYNEQFF. For the CDR3, the DNA is TGTGCCAGCAGTTATTTGACTAGCGGGGCCTACAATGAGCAGTTCTTC.

This CDR3 reads CASSQRSSGNTIYF. The CDR3 DNA is TGTGCCAGCAGCCAACGAAGCTCTGGAAACACCATATATTTT. The chain employs TRBV3-1 (or the pseudogene TRBV3-2) and TRBJ1-3; D remains unclear. The germline gives CDR1 LGHDT, CDR2 YNNKEL (reference sequence). Trimming left V 2 bases short and J 0 bases short, with 5 bases between. This CDR3 has 14 amino acids.

This clone has just a few counts. The gene calls are TRBV7-2 and TRBJ1-2, with unresolved D. Trimming shortened V by 9 bases and J by 8 bases, and 10 bases separated the two germline ends. CDR3 size: 10 residues. The germline gives CDR1 SGHTA, CDR2 FQGNSA. CDR3 amino acids: CASQDGGYTF. The DNA of the CDR3 is TGTGCCAGTCAAGACGGGGGCTACACCTTC. The full variable domain, in which reference TRBV7-2 and TRBJ1-2 provide the parts outside the CDR3, is GAGVSQSPSNKVTEKGKDVELRCDPISGHTALYWYRQSLGQGLEFLIYFQGNSAPDKSGLPSDRFSAERTGGSVSTLTIQRTQQEDSAVYLCASQDGGYTFGSGTRLTVV.